These 26 T cell receptor beta chains share one sample of origin, sequenced in a study of human T cells and chemical hapten exposure. Indicated time point: pre-sensitization, week 0. Treatment indicated: therapeutic diphenylcyclopropenone sensitization with weekly scalp DPC. TCRdb called the RACE reads again in MiXCR, with one record for every CDR3 protein. The sample shows about 380,000 distinct CDR3 sequences, approximately 5% of them seen only once. This material consisted of whole blood, taken in connection with sensitization to the hapten diphenylcyclopropenone (DPC). The receptor set was obtained from a woman in her fifties or sixties with alopecia areata. Some clones in this sample may be carry-over from other donors' samples.

This clonotype showed up many times. The rearrangement joins TRBV5-1 to TRBJ2-3; perhaps TRBD2 as D (5 bases). V lost 5 bases, J lost 2 bases, and 15 bases lay in between. CDR1 and CDR2 (germline): SGHRS, YFSETQ. The CDR3 length is 15 residues. CDR3 in DNA: TGCGCCAGCAGGGCAGAGGAGGCCCACACAGATACGCAGTATTTT. This codes for CASRAEEAHTDTQYF.

This clonotype has ten or more counts. This chain links TRBV14 with TRBJ1-1; D gene uncertain. This CDR3 spans 13 amino acids. Trimming stripped 2 bases from V and 0 bases from J, with 4 bases between. CDR1 SGHDN and CDR2 FVKESK come from the germline V gene. CDR3 protein: CASSQNMNTEAFF. CDR3 sequence (DNA): TGTGCCAGCAGCCAAAATATGAACACTGAAGCTTTCTTT.

This clonotype occurred a few times. The CDR3 nucleotides read TGTGCCACCAAATCGAACATGAACACTGAAGCTTTCTTT. Encoded protein: CATKSNMNTEAFF. The rearrangement uses TRBV24-1 and TRBJ1-1; D is unresolved. Germline lookup yields CDR1 KGHDR and CDR2 SFDVKD. The CDR3 covers 13 residues. The germline V and J ends were trimmed by 8 bases and 0 bases, with 9 bases remaining between them.

This clonotype was found many times. The chain joins TRBV29-1 to TRBJ2-1, with 14 bases identical to TRBD2. Germline trimming cut 6 bases from V and 4 bases from J; bases unmatched to any gene: 8. This CDR3 is built from 16 residues. CDR1 and CDR2 from the germline V gene are SQVTM and ANQGSEA. The CDR3 region has the DNA TGCAGCGTGGGGGGACTAGCGGGAGTCCGGTACAATGAGCAGTTCTTC. Translation: CSVGGLAGVRYNEQFF.

In this sample, this clonotype turned up many times. The chain employs TRBV20-1 and TRBJ2-3; TRBD1 or TRBD2 may be the D gene (6 bases each). The CDR3 is 14 amino acids. The germline CDR1 and CDR2 sequences are DFQATT and SNEGSKA (reference sequence). V shed 5 bases and J shed 5 bases, with 17 bases lying between them. CDR3 DNA sequence: TGCAGTGCTTTACTAGGGGGGAAGGGAGATACGCAGTATTTT. The encoded protein is CSALLGGKGDTQYF.

This clonotype was seen repeatedly, ten times or more. The rearrangement uses TRBV29-1 and TRBJ2-4, with a tentative D call TRBD2 (6 bases). CDR3 length: 14 residues. Trimming took 6 bases from V and 3 from J, leaving 15 bases between them. CDR1 SQVTM and CDR2 ANQGSEA come from the germline V gene. In DNA form, the CDR3 reads TGCAGCGTCGCGGGGTTGAACCTCAAAAACATTCAGTACTTC. Its translation: CSVAGLNLKNIQYF.

In its sample, this clonotype was seen a few times. The chain links TRBV7-9 to TRBJ1-4, with 10 bases aligning to TRBD1. Germline CDR1 and CDR2: SEHNR and FQNEAQ (reference sequence). The junction had 13 bases not matched to a gene; V was cut back by 2 bases and J by 4 bases. This CDR3 is built from 19 residues. In DNA, the CDR3 is TGTGCCAGCAGCTTACGGACAGGGACAGGGGTGAGCCATAATGAAAAACTGTTTTTT. Translation: CASSLRTGTGVSHNEKLFF.

This clonotype was recorded at least ten times. The J gene is TRBJ1-5, the V gene TRBV12-3 or TRBV12-4; 7 bases fit TRBD1. V lost 3 bases to trimming and J lost 3 bases; unmatched junction nucleotides: 2. The CDR3 extends over 14 amino acids. CDR3 loop: CASSFGQANQPQHF. The CDR3 region has the DNA TGTGCCAGCAGTTTTGGACAGGCCAATCAGCCCCAGCATTTT.

At least ten counts were recorded for this clonotype. The genes are TRBV7-2 and TRBJ2-5, with D perhaps matching TRBD2 (6 bases). This CDR3 is 13 amino acids long. V was cut by 9 bases and J by 4 bases, with 15 bases left in between. Germline lookup yields CDR1 SGHTA and CDR2 FQGNSA. This CDR3 is CASSGTHAETQYF. Written as DNA, the CDR3 is TGTGCCAGTTCCGGGACTCACGCAGAGACCCAGTACTTC.

This clonotype was seen many times. The rearrangement uses TRBV7-3 and TRBJ2-6; D may be TRBD1 or TRBD2 (5 bases each). Trimming stripped 5 bases from V and 2 bases from J, with 13 bases between. The germline V gene encodes CDR1 SGHTA and CDR2 FQGTGA. This CDR3 contains 16 residues. CDR3 sequence: CASSPLGGPGANVLTF. CDR3 coding DNA: TGTGCCAGCAGCCCCCTTGGGGGTCCTGGGGCCAACGTCCTGACTTTC.

The sample holds many counts of this clonotype. This chain connects TRBV3-1 to TRBJ2-3; 8 bases match TRBD2. The J segment lost 4 bases and the V segment lost 5 bases, leaving 8 bases of the junction unmatched. Germline values: CDR1 LGHDT, CDR2 YNNKEL (reference sequence). The CDR3 is 15 amino acids. The CDR3 spells CASSAPTSVADTQYF. Here the CDR3 DNA reads TGTGCCAGCAGCGCTCCGACTAGCGTGGCAGATACGCAGTATTTT.

This clonotype was counted once. The chain couples TRBV7-9 to TRBJ2-3; TRBD2 agrees at 14 bases. Germline loops: CDR1 SEHNR, CDR2 FQNEAQ (reference sequence). The V and J ends lost 5 bases and 4 bases, in that order; junction bases with no gene match: 11. The CDR3 covers 18 residues. DNA of the CDR3: TGTGCCAGCAGCCCCCCCGGGGGGACTAGCGGGAGAGCAGATACGCAGTATTTT. Translation: CASSPPGGTSGRADTQYF.

This clonotype was seen at least ten times. The chain uses TRBV12-3 or TRBV12-4 and TRBJ2-4; 11 bases align to TRBD2. Trimming at V came to 5 bases and at J to 5 bases, leaving 2 bases not matched to a gene. The CDR3 has 14 residues. CDR3 DNA sequence: TGTGCCAGCAGTCCGGGACTAGCGGAAAACATTCAGTACTTC. Amino acids: CASSPGLAENIQYF.

This clonotype was seen at least ten times. The rearrangement links TRBV5-6 to TRBJ2-7, with TRBD2 as a possible D gene (6 bases). Germline assignment: CDR1 SGHDT and CDR2 YYEEEE. The CDR3 totals 13 residues. V lost 4 bases, J lost 5 bases, and 13 bases lay in between. The CDR3 coding sequence is TGTGCCAGCAGCCGGGACTCCCTTGACGAGCAGTACTTC. Translated: CASSRDSLDEQYF.

Written as DNA, the CDR3 is TGTGCCAGCAAAGGACTAGCGGGGGGGCGATACGAGCAGTACTTC. Its protein product is CASKGLAGGRYEQYF. The chain joins TRBV28 to TRBJ2-7, with 15 bases that match TRBD2. The germline V gene encodes CDR1 MDHEN and CDR2 SYDVKM. After removal of 7 bases from V and 4 bases from J, the junction contained 5 bases not matched to a gene. This CDR3 has 15 amino acids.

This clonotype appeared a few times. V gene TRBV3-1 combines with J gene TRBJ1-1; TRBD1 is a possible D gene (5 bases). Germline V gene lookup returns CDR1 LGHDT and CDR2 YNNKEL (reference sequence). Deletions cut 11 bases from V and 5 bases from J, with 15 bases between. The CDR3 consists of 12 residues. In DNA form, the CDR3 reads TGTGCCGTTCGTGGGGGGGAAACTGAAGCTTTCTTT. Its protein is CAVRGGETEAFF.

A few counts support this clonotype. The J gene is TRBJ2-7, the V gene TRBV5-4; 11 bases line up with TRBD2. V lost 5 bases and J lost 2; bases outside the gene matches: 6. The germline V gene encodes CDR1 SGHNT and CDR2 YYREEE (reference sequence). This CDR3 spans 15 amino acids. The CDR3 DNA is TGTGCCAGCAGTTCGGGACTAGCGGAGACCTACGAGCAGTACTTC. This encodes CASSSGLAETYEQYF.

This clonotype occurred many times. The J gene is TRBJ1-2, the V gene TRBV29-1; no definite D call. Germline assignment: CDR1 SQVTM and CDR2 ANQGSEA. The CDR3 contains 11 residues. V lost 3 bases and J 5 bases, leaving 7 bases between the germline ends. The CDR3 here is CSVDLRYGYTF. Here the CDR3 DNA reads TGCAGCGTTGATTTGCGGTATGGCTACACCTTC.

In its sample, this clonotype was seen many times. The chain links TRBV12-3 or TRBV12-4 to TRBJ2-1, with D hard to call. The CDR3 totals 12 residues. Trimming left V 3 bases short and J 10 bases short, with 10 bases between. CDR3 DNA: TGTGCCAGCAGTTTGAAGGGCGACGAGCAGTTCTTC. Translated, it gives CASSLKGDEQFF.

The gene calls are TRBV12-2 and TRBJ2-1; the DNA was not used to check the table's D call, TRBD2. TRBV12-2 is a pseudogene. The CDR3 runs to 16 residues. CDR3 amino acids: CASRLNSGRAANEQFF. The CDR3 DNA is TGTGCAAGTCGCTTAAATAGCGGGAGGGCCGCCAATGAGCAGTTCTTC.

This chain connects TRBV27 to TRBJ2-7; no reliable D call. V lost 0 bases to trimming and J lost 4 bases, with 10 bases between them. The CDR3 is 14 amino acids. Germline V lookup: CDR1 MNHEY, CDR2 SMNVEV (reference sequence). In nucleotides, the CDR3 is TGTGCCAGCAGTTTATCGGGTTCCGTGTACGAGCAGTACTTC. Translating gives CASSLSGSVYEQYF.

V usage is TRBV11-2 and J usage is TRBJ1-2; D is undetermined. Looked up from germline, CDR1 is SGHAT and CDR2 is FQNNGV. The CDR3 spans 15 residues. V lost 0 bases and J 5 bases, leaving 13 bases between the germline ends. The CDR3 DNA follows: TGTGCCAGCAGCTTAGATCAAGGAGAGCTTTATGGCTACACCTTC. It codes for CASSLDQGELYGYTF.

This clonotype has at least ten counts. This sequence joins TRBV12-3 or TRBV12-4 and TRBJ2-6; D is undetermined. The CDR3 consists of 15 residues. V was pared by 3 bases and J by 2 bases, with 8 bases between. CDR3 nucleotide sequence: TGTGCCAGCAGTTTCGGGCTGCCTGGGGCCAACGTCCTGACTTTC. This codes for CASSFGLPGANVLTF.

This clonotype was observed a few times. The rearrangement links TRBV20-1 to TRBJ1-5, with D possibly being TRBD1 (6 bases). V dropped 3 bases and J dropped 6 bases, with 15 bases sitting between them. This CDR3 is built from 14 residues. CDR1 and CDR2 from the germline V gene are DFQATT and SNEGSKA (reference sequence). The CDR3 spells CSASAGAVGQPQHF. In DNA, the CDR3 is TGCAGTGCTAGCGCAGGGGCGGTTGGTCAGCCCCAGCATTTT.

Only a few counts were recorded for this clonotype. This chain uses TRBV18 with TRBJ1-2; tentatively, D is TRBD1 (5 bases). Germline assignment: CDR1 KGHSH and CDR2 LQKENI. The CDR3 length is 15 residues. V was shortened by 2 bases and J by 4 bases, with 14 bases between the two germline ends. DNA of the CDR3: TGTGCCAGCTCACCAGGCCGGGGACCGAGCTATGGCTACACCTTC. Translating it yields CASSPGRGPSYGYTF.

This clonotype occurred many times. V gene TRBV4-2 combines with J gene TRBJ2-1, with TRBD2 matching over 12 bases. The germline CDR1 and CDR2 sequences are LGHNA and YNFKEQ. The CDR3 is made up of 13 amino acids. The V gene end was trimmed by 9 bases and the J gene end by 7 bases; junction bases not matched to a gene: 4. CDR3 nucleotide sequence: TGTGCCAGTGGGACTAGCGGGTGGAATGAGCAGTTCTTC. This sequence encodes CASGTSGWNEQFF.